These 32 T cell receptor beta chains share one sample of origin, sequenced in a study of T-cell memory formation after mild COVID-19. MiXCR was run by TCRdb on the 5' RACE reads, yielding one entry per CDR3 protein. The table has a few hundred thousand distinct CDR3 sequences, more than 25% seen once. The sample was PBMCs or a T cell subset sorted from them (not recorded which). The receptors were sampled from an adult woman who had mild COVID-19 (a few samples of this study predate the infection). Cell type and time point are not known.

The gene calls are TRBV24-1 and TRBJ2-2; TRBD1 matches 8 bases. With V trimmed by 4 bases and J by 5 bases, 5 bases remained unmatched. In germline, CDR1 is KGHDR, CDR2 SFDVKD. The CDR3 is 15 amino acids. CDR3: CATSERTGKTGELFF. The CDR3 region has the DNA TGTGCCACCAGTGAGCGGACAGGGAAAACCGGGGAGCTGTTTTTT.

The V gene is TRBV3-1, the J gene TRBJ1-6; maybe TRBD1 (5 bases). CDR3 length equals 16 residues. Trimming cost V 4 bases and J 11 bases, with 21 bases left between them. From germline, CDR1 is LGHDT and CDR2 YNNKEL (reference sequence). CDR3 coding DNA: TGTGCCAGCAGCCCCTTCGGGGACCCCGGCTCAGCACCCCTCCACTTT. Protein product: CASSPFGDPGSAPLHF.

A few counts support this clonotype. The chain employs TRBV24-1 and TRBJ2-1; unclear D gene. Germline CDR1 KGHDR, CDR2 SFDVKD. The ends were cut back, 4 bases at V and 1 base at J, with 13 bases in the middle. The CDR3 has 16 residues. The CDR3 DNA is TGTGCCACCAGTGAGGTCGACGGCCTTTCCTACAATGAGCAGTTCTTC. Translated, it gives CATSEVDGLSYNEQFF.

In this sample, this clonotype turned up a few times. V and J are TRBV7-9 and TRBJ2-2; TRBD2 aligns across 7 bases. With 5 bases clipped from V and 7 bases from J, the junction kept 7 bases outside the gene matches. The CDR3 has 14 residues. CDR1 is SEHNR, CDR2 FQNEAQ, per germline (reference sequence). CDR3 residues: CASSPPGGIGELFF. As DNA, the CDR3 is TGTGCCAGCAGCCCACCCGGGGGGATCGGGGAGCTGTTTTTT.

V is TRBV5-1 and J is TRBJ1-1, with 9 bases matching TRBD1. The ends lost 5 bases at V and 4 bases at J; junction bases unmatched: 12. The germline V gene encodes CDR1 SGHRS and CDR2 YFSETQ. The CDR3 runs to 16 residues. CDR3 coding DNA: TGCGCCAGCAGGTCAAACTCCGGGACAGGGTCCACTGAAGCTTTCTTT. It yields the protein CASRSNSGTGSTEAFF.

This clonotype appeared a few times. The J gene is TRBJ2-2, the V gene TRBV5-1; possibly TRBD1 for D (5 bases). Trimming stripped 5 bases from V and 5 bases from J, with 13 bases between. Germline values: CDR1 SGHRS, CDR2 YFSETQ. The CDR3 runs 14 residues. The CDR3 here is CASRNDAGTGELFF. In DNA, the CDR3 is TGCGCCAGCAGGAACGACGCAGGGACCGGGGAGCTGTTTTTT.

The V and J genes are TRBV7-9 and TRBJ2-1; 8 nucleotides line up with TRBD2. After removal of 8 bases from V and 8 bases from J, the junction contained 5 bases not matched to a gene. Germline V gene data show CDR1 as SEHNR and CDR2 as FQNEAQ (reference sequence). The CDR3 loop spans 12 amino acids. CDR3 in DNA: TGTGCCAGCCGGGAGGGGGACGATGAGCAGTTCTTC. Protein sequence: CASREGDDEQFF.

In its sample, this clonotype was seen a few times. This sequence joins TRBV7-2 and TRBJ1-5; D ambiguous. Germline V lookup: CDR1 SGHTA, CDR2 FQGNSA. The CDR3 has 13 amino acids. Trimming stripped 4 bases from V and 5 bases from J, with 9 bases between. The DNA for the CDR3 is TGTGCCAGCAGCTCGTCACAAGATCAGCCCCAGCATTTT. Its protein product is CASSSSQDQPQHF.

This clonotype has only a few counts. Here the CDR3 DNA reads TGTGCCAGCAGTTTATACGGGGGCGCGAACACTGAAGCTTTCTTT. Its translation is CASSLYGGANTEAFF. The chain uses TRBV27 and TRBJ1-1, with D possibly TRBD1 on 6 matching bases. V shed 1 base and J shed 1 base, with 10 bases lying between them. CDR3 size: 15 residues. Per germline, CDR1 MNHEY and CDR2 SMNVEV (reference sequence).

The sample holds a few counts of this clonotype. The chain couples TRBV4-3 to TRBJ2-1, with D possibly being TRBD2 (5 bases). Germline V gene sequence: CDR1 LGHNA, CDR2 YSLEER. CDR3 size: 15 residues. V shed 1 base and J shed 5 bases, with 12 bases lying between them. DNA for the CDR3: TGCGCCAGCAGCCAAGTAGCGAGAGGAAACAATGAGCAGTTCTTC. Its protein product is CASSQVARGNNEQFF.

The chain uses TRBV7-6 and TRBJ2-4; D is possibly TRBD1 (6 bases). The CDR3 runs to 15 residues. Germline V gene sequence: CDR1 SGHVS, CDR2 FNYEAQ. Trimming left V 1 base short and J 1 base short, with 8 bases between. The CDR3 DNA follows: TGTGCCAGCAGCTTAGTTCAGGGGGCCAAAAACATTCAGTACTTC. Translation: CASSLVQGAKNIQYF. Filled out from reference TRBV7-6 and TRBJ2-4, the complete variable domain reads GAGVSQSPRYKVTKRGQDVALRCDPISGHVSLYWYRQALGQGPEFLTYFNYEAQQDKSGLPNDRFSAERPEGSISTLTIQRTEQRDSAMYRCASSLVQGAKNIQYFGAGTRLSVL.

The gene calls are TRBV20-1 and TRBJ2-3; TRBD1 is a possible D gene (6 bases). The CDR3 loop spans 17 amino acids. Germline V CDR1 and CDR2: DFQATT, SNEGSKA (reference sequence). Trimming left V 3 bases short and J 0 bases short, with 19 bases between. CDR3 in amino acids: CSASPPTVTGSTDTQYF. The CDR3 nucleotides read TGCAGTGCTAGCCCACCCACCGTGACAGGAAGCACAGATACGCAGTATTTT.

This chain links TRBV6-5 with TRBJ1-5; D uncertain. The germline V gene encodes CDR1 MNHEY and CDR2 SVGAGI. CDR3 length: 12 residues. V lost 5 bases to trimming and J lost 11 bases, with 13 bases between them. CDR3 loop: CASSPRVGAQHF. CDR3 bases: TGTGCCAGCAGTCCCCGGGTCGGGGCCCAGCATTTT.

This chain joins TRBV20-1 and TRBJ2-1, with a weak D call TRBD2 (5 bases). Trimming took 3 bases from V and 10 from J, leaving 22 bases between them. The CDR3 is made up of 15 amino acids. CDR1 is DFQATT, CDR2 SNEGSKA, per germline (reference sequence). In DNA form, the CDR3 reads TGCAGTGCTAGGGACTCTCCTATACCGGGTGGAGAGCAGTTCTTC. Its protein product is CSARDSPIPGGEQFF.

The V call is TRBV5-5, the J call TRBJ2-7; possible D gene TRBD1, 6 bases. This CDR3 is built from 15 residues. The V end lost 1 base, the J end lost 4 bases, and 15 bases lay between the germline ends. CDR1 and CDR2 from the germline V gene are SGHKS and YYEKEE (reference sequence). This CDR3 reads CASSLSQGSFYEQYF. CDR3 in DNA: TGTGCCAGCAGCTTGTCTCAGGGGTCGTTTTACGAGCAGTACTTC.

For the CDR3, the DNA is TGCGCCAGCAGCCAAGGACCTAGCGGGAGCTCCTACAATGAGCAGTTCTTC. This codes for CASSQGPSGSSYNEQFF. The genes are TRBV4-1 and TRBJ2-1; 10 positions agree with TRBD2. Unmatched junction bases numbered 3, after V lost 1 base and J lost 0 bases. The CDR3 consists of 17 residues. Germline lookup yields CDR1 MGHRA and CDR2 YSYEKL.

The chain has TRBV24-1 and TRBJ2-1; D is unclear. Trimming stripped 5 bases from V and 5 bases from J, with 9 bases between. There are 13 residues in the CDR3. Germline V CDR1 and CDR2: KGHDR, SFDVKD. The chain's CDR3 is CATSGLPHNEQFF. The CDR3 coding sequence is TGTGCCACCAGTGGACTCCCCCACAATGAGCAGTTCTTC.

This clonotype came up once. The chain couples TRBV19 to TRBJ2-2; D is uncertain. The CDR3 spans 14 residues. CDR1 and CDR2 from the germline V gene are LNHDA and SQIVND (reference sequence). Trimming stripped 1 base from V and 0 bases from J, with 3 bases between. CDR3 sequence (DNA): TGTGCCAGTAGTATAGGACCGAACACCGGGGAGCTGTTTTTT. Translating gives CASSIGPNTGELFF.

V usage is TRBV7-2 and J usage is TRBJ2-2, with 7 positions matching TRBD2. The CDR3 has 16 amino acids. Germline V CDR1 and CDR2: SGHTA, FQGNSA. V lost 3 bases and J lost 0; bases outside the gene matches: 4. The CDR3: CASSLLRGANTGELFF. CDR3 coding DNA: TGTGCCAGCAGCTTGCTCCGGGGGGCGAACACCGGGGAGCTGTTTTTT.

The V gene is TRBV5-5, the J gene TRBJ2-3, with TRBD1 matching over 9 bases. Germline-derived CDR1 and CDR2 are SGHKS and YYEKEE (reference sequence). Germline trimming cut 1 base from V and 5 bases from J; bases unmatched to any gene: 11. This CDR3 is 17 amino acids long. As DNA, the CDR3 is TGTGCCAGCAGCTTGCTTGGGGGACAGGGTAAAGGAGATACGCAGTATTTT. Translation: CASSLLGGQGKGDTQYF. Filled out from reference TRBV5-5 and TRBJ2-3, the complete variable domain reads DAGVTQSPTHLIKTRGQQVTLRCSPISGHKSVSWYQQVLGQGPQFIFQYYEKEERGRGNFPDRFSARQFPNYSSELNVNALLLGDSALYLCASSLLGGQGKGDTQYFGPGTRLTVL.

The genes are TRBV7-9 and TRBJ2-7, with TRBD2 matching 8 bases. With 1 base clipped from V and 3 bases from J, the junction kept 8 bases outside the gene matches. Germline V gives CDR1 SEHNR, CDR2 FQNEAQ (reference sequence). The CDR3 spans 16 residues. CDR3 protein: CASSLVRGGTSYEQYF. The CDR3 DNA reads TGTGCCAGCAGCTTAGTACGGGGGGGCACCAGCTACGAGCAGTACTTC. Drawing the rest from reference TRBV7-9 and TRBJ2-7, the complete variable domain is DTGVSQNPRHKITKRGQNVTFRCDPISEHNRLYWYRQTLGQGPEFLTYFQNEAQLEKSRLLSDRFSAERPKGSFSTLEIQRTEQGDSAMYLCASSLVRGGTSYEQYFGPGTRLTVT.

The chain is built from TRBV20-1 and TRBJ2-3, with TRBD2 identical over 9 bases. This CDR3 has 15 residues. CDR1 is DFQATT and CDR2 is SNEGSKA in the germline V gene (reference sequence). The CDR3 sequence is CSARTVAGGTDTQYF. The CDR3 nucleotides are TGCAGCGCCCGAACAGTAGCGGGGGGCACAGATACGCAGTATTTT.

The chain carries TRBV20-1 and TRBJ2-5; no clear D. CDR1 is DFQATT and CDR2 is SNEGSKA in the germline V gene (reference sequence). Trimming shortened V by 3 bases and J by 6 bases, and 11 bases separated the two germline ends. The CDR3 runs to 12 residues. Here the CDR3 DNA reads TGCAGTGCTAGCGGACCATCTAAGACCCAGTACTTC. Protein sequence: CSASGPSKTQYF.

This sequence joins TRBV5-1 and TRBJ1-3, with 7 bases aligning to TRBD1. V shed 3 bases and J 3 bases; nucleotides not matched to a gene: 6. Germline values: CDR1 SGHRS, CDR2 YFSETQ. This CDR3 contains 15 residues. CDR3 region: CASSSTGEYGNTIYF. The CDR3 bases are TGCGCCAGCAGCTCAACAGGGGAGTATGGAAACACCATATATTTT. The full variable domain, its missing parts supplied by reference TRBV5-1 and TRBJ1-3, is KAGVTQTPRYLIKTRGQQVTLSCSPISGHRSVSWYQQTPGQGLQFLFEYFSETQRNKGNFPGRFSGRQFSNSRSEMNVSTLELGDSALYLCASSSTGEYGNTIYFGEGSWLTVV.

This chain links TRBV29-1 with TRBJ2-5, with TRBD2 identical over 12 bases. Trimming took 3 bases from V and 5 from J; bases not matched to a gene: 10. CDR3 length: 16 amino acids. Germline CDR1 is SQVTM and CDR2 is ANQGSEA. The CDR3 sequence is CSVELLAGGPAETQYF. CDR3 DNA: TGCAGCGTTGAGTTGCTAGCGGGAGGGCCCGCCGAGACCCAGTACTTC.

This clonotype turned up a few times. The chain joins TRBV20-1 to TRBJ2-3, with 13 bases matching TRBD2. From germline, CDR1 is DFQATT and CDR2 SNEGSKA (reference sequence). With 6 bases clipped from V and 5 bases from J, the junction kept 8 bases outside the gene matches. The CDR3 is 15 amino acids. DNA of the CDR3: TGCAGTGCCAGGACTAGCGGGAGTATAAGAGATACGCAGTATTTT. Encoded protein: CSARTSGSIRDTQYF.

A few counts support this clonotype. CDR3 region: CSAKIGRLTVGDTQYF. CDR3 nucleotides: TGCAGTGCTAAAATCGGGAGATTAACGGTCGGAGATACGCAGTATTTT. The rearrangement uses TRBV20-1 and TRBJ2-3; the D gene is possibly TRBD2 (6 bases). Germline CDR1 reads DFQATT; CDR2 reads SNEGSKA (reference sequence). The CDR3 sequence is 16 residues long. The V gene lost 4 bases and the J gene lost 5 bases, with 22 bases spanning the gap.

The CDR3 loop reads CASSLAGAGSQYF. In DNA form, the CDR3 reads TGCGCCAGCAGCTTAGCGGGGGCTGGATCGCAGTATTTT. The chain uses TRBV5-1 and TRBJ2-3, with 8 bases aligning to TRBD2. There are 13 residues in the CDR3. The V gene's germline CDR1 is SGHRS and CDR2 YFSETQ. V lost 2 bases and J lost 10; bases outside the gene matches: 6.

There are a few counts of this clonotype. The V call is TRBV7-9, the J call TRBJ1-1, with D unclear. V shed 0 bases and J shed 7 bases, with 9 bases lying between them. Germline lookup yields CDR1 SEHNR and CDR2 FQNEAQ (reference sequence). CDR3 length equals 13 residues. For the CDR3, the DNA is TGTGCCAGCAGCTTAGCGAACAGAGATGAAGCTTTCTTT. This translates into CASSLANRDEAFF.

This clonotype was detected a few times. V usage is TRBV6-1 and J usage is TRBJ1-6; 9 nucleotides line up with TRBD1. V dropped 3 bases and J dropped 7; count of bases not matched to a gene: 4. The CDR3 is 15 residues long. The V gene's germline CDR1 is MNHNS and CDR2 SASEGT. CDR3 sequence (DNA): TGTGCCAGCAGTGAGGGACAGGGAAACAATTCACCCCTCCACTTT. As protein: CASSEGQGNNSPLHF.

The chain recombines TRBV12-3 or TRBV12-4 with TRBJ2-3; D gene uncertain. The CDR3 contains 17 residues. The V end was cut by 6 bases, the J end by 3 bases, with 22 bases between. The CDR3 sequence is CASSPSRGEVGTDTQYF. The CDR3 DNA is TGTGCCAGCAGCCCCTCGCGTGGAGAGGTGGGAACAGATACGCAGTATTTT.

The sample holds a few counts of this clonotype. The rearrangement links TRBV20-1 to TRBJ1-2, with 7 nucleotides matching TRBD1. The CDR3 length is 15 residues. J was trimmed by 2 bases and V by 6 bases; bases with no gene match: 12. Germline V gene sequence: CDR1 DFQATT, CDR2 SNEGSKA (reference sequence). CDR3 protein: CSARGTGAGNYGYTF. As DNA, the CDR3 is TGCAGTGCGCGGGGAACAGGGGCGGGGAACTATGGCTACACCTTC.